One sample yielded the 15 T cell receptor beta chains listed below, sequenced in a study of T cells in tuberculosis (dated by TCRdb to between 2017 and 2018). Library construction relied on the immunoSEQ multiplex PCR assay. TCRdb took this table from immuneACCESS and kept in-frame rearrangements with V and J called. Such tables lack part of the clones; where checked against another copy, unresolved V genes explain under half of the gap, and the rest is unexplained. In all, the sample holds 5,000 or so clones, and about 97% of those were seen once. More than 9% of the sample belongs to the ten largest clones. In the paper's terms, the time point label means: new active TB diagnosis, blood taken before or within 7 days of starting treatment. Sequencing used PBMCs, obtained at tuberculosis diagnosis. The source of these receptors is an adult with tuberculosis.

The chain links TRBV5-6 to TRBJ1-1; 7 bases fit TRBD1. J lost 10 bases, V lost 4 bases, and 7 bases had no gene match. The CDR3 consists of 12 residues. CDR1 is SGHDT, CDR2 YYEEEE, per germline. The CDR3 region has the DNA TGTGCCAGCAGCCCGACAGGGCGGCGAGCTTTCTTT. This translates into CASSPTGRRAFF.

The chain combines TRBV5-1 with TRBJ2-2; D gene uncertain. Trimming removed 4 bases from V and 5 bases from J, with 15 bases in between. The germline gives CDR1 SGHRS, CDR2 YFSETQ. The CDR3 extends over 15 amino acids. CDR3 sequence reads: CASSISLLGTGELFF. CDR3 nucleotide sequence: TGCGCCAGCAGCATAAGCCTTCTAGGAACCGGGGAGCTGTTTTTT.

The genes are TRBV13 and TRBJ1-5; no firm D call. Trimming cost V 0 bases and J 4 bases, with 4 bases left between them. The germline V gene encodes CDR1 PRHDT and CDR2 FYEKMQ (reference sequence). CDR3 length: 13 residues. CDR3 sequence (DNA): TGTGCCAGCAGCTTAGGTTCGAATCAGCCCCAGCATTTT. Translation gives CASSLGSNQPQHF.

V is TRBV2 and J is TRBJ2-3; the match to TRBD2 covers 8 bases. V dropped 6 bases and J dropped 2; count of bases not matched to a gene: 13. CDR3 length: 17 residues. Germline assignment: CDR1 SNHLY and CDR2 FYNNEI. The CDR3 spells CASRSPAGGGSTDTQYF. As DNA, the CDR3 is TGTGCCAGCAGATCCCCCGCCGGGGGGGGTTCCACAGATACGCAGTATTTT.

The genes are TRBV7-2 and TRBJ2-7, with 9 bases that match TRBD2. Germline-derived CDR1 and CDR2 are SGHTA and FQGNSA. The CDR3 is made up of 15 amino acids. V lost 6 bases to trimming and J lost 3 bases; unmatched junction nucleotides: 9. For the CDR3, the DNA is TGTGCCAGCAGACCTAAAGCGGGAGGCCACTACGAGCAGTACTTC. Translating gives CASRPKAGGHYEQYF.

The chain combines TRBV12-2 with TRBJ1-4; TRBD1, the table's D call, lacks a check against the DNA. TRBV12-2 is a documented pseudogene. This CDR3 has 15 residues. The CDR3 spells CASRLNPETNEKLFF. As DNA, the CDR3 is TGTGCAAGTCGCTTAAACCCAGAAACTAATGAAAAACTGTTTTTT.

The V gene is TRBV27, the J gene TRBJ2-7, with a tentative D call TRBD1 (5 bases). V was clipped by 8 bases and J by 1 base, with 21 bases between them. This CDR3 has 16 residues. Germline loops: CDR1 MNHEY, CDR2 SMNVEV (reference sequence). CDR3 sequence (DNA): TGTGCCAGCCAACGCCGTGGACAAGGAGATTCCTACGAGCAGTACTTC. Residues: CASQRRGQGDSYEQYF.

This clone was seen once. The rearrangement links TRBV19 to TRBJ1-2, with no clear D. Per the germline V gene, CDR1 is LNHDA and CDR2 is SQIVND (reference sequence). Trimming took off 0 bases at V and 1 base at J, with 6 bases between the two ends. This CDR3 spans 14 amino acids. The CDR3 here is CASSIDLSNYGYTF. CDR3 nucleotide sequence: TGTGCCAGTAGTATAGATCTAAGTAACTATGGCTACACCTTC.

The chain uses TRBV29-1 and TRBJ2-2; 10 nucleotides agree with TRBD2. The germline V gene encodes CDR1 SQVTM and CDR2 ANQGSEA. V dropped 1 base and J dropped 5; count of bases not matched to a gene: 7. CDR3 size: 16 residues. The CDR3 protein is CSVEGSGGALTGELFF. The CDR3, as DNA: TGCAGCGTTGAAGGGAGCGGGGGGGCCTTGACCGGGGAGCTGTTTTTT.

The V gene is TRBV5-1, the J gene TRBJ1-1; 9 nucleotides agree with TRBD1. CDR3 size: 13 residues. V was clipped by 9 bases and J by 8 bases; unmatched bases: 11. In germline, CDR1 is SGHRS, CDR2 YFSETQ. CDR3 nucleotide sequence: TGCGCCACTTCTCGTACAGGGGGCGGGGAAGCTTTCTTT. It translates to CATSRTGGGEAFF.

The genes are TRBV2 and TRBJ2-1, with a possible D match to TRBD2 (7 bases). The CDR3 length is 14 residues. Germline-derived CDR1 and CDR2 are SNHLY and FYNNEI. The ends were cut back, 4 bases at V and 7 bases at J, with 14 bases in the middle. CDR3 residues: CASSAWGGGNEQFF. The DNA for the CDR3 is TGTGCCAGCAGTGCTTGGGGGGGCGGAAATGAGCAGTTCTTC.

The gene calls are TRBV4-1 and TRBJ2-7; 7 bases align to TRBD2. CDR3 length equals 14 residues. With 4 bases clipped from V and 3 bases from J, the junction kept 6 bases outside the gene matches. Germline loops: CDR1 MGHRA, CDR2 YSYEKL. CDR3 amino acids: CASSLGGTLYEQYF. CDR3 coding DNA: TGCGCCAGCAGCCTCGGGGGGACCCTCTACGAGCAGTACTTC.

The V call is TRBV9, the J call TRBJ1-3, with 8 nucleotides matching TRBD1. Per the germline V gene, CDR1 is SGDLS and CDR2 is YYNGEE. The V segment lost 3 bases and the J segment 8 bases; nucleotides outside the gene matches: 10. There are 15 residues in the CDR3. CDR3 sequence: CASSAEDRAADTIYF. CDR3 in DNA: TGTGCCAGCAGCGCCGAGGACAGGGCAGCGGACACCATATATTTT.

This sequence joins TRBV10-1 and TRBJ2-7, with TRBD1 as a possible D gene (5 bases). CDR1 is WNHNN and CDR2 is SYGVQD in the germline V gene (reference sequence). V lost 4 bases and J 2 bases, leaving 15 bases between the germline ends. The CDR3 covers 15 residues. The CDR3 nucleotides are TGCGCCAGCAGTGCTCCAGGGAAAGGAGCCTACGAGCAGTACTTC. Protein: CASSAPGKGAYEQYF.

V gene TRBV29-1 combines with J gene TRBJ1-1; 7 bases map to TRBD1. The trim removed 4 bases at V and 4 bases at J, leaving 12 bases unmatched. The CDR3 contains 15 residues. CDR1 SQVTM and CDR2 ANQGSEA come from the germline V gene. The CDR3 DNA is TGCAGCGTTGTTAACCAGGGGGGAGCGGGCACTGAAGCTTTCTTT. Protein: CSVVNQGGAGTEAFF.